The rows below give T cell receptor beta chains drawn from one sample of a study of T-cell memory formation after mild COVID-19. TCRdb itself ran the 5' RACE reads through MiXCR, one entry per CDR3 protein. The table lists about 470,000 distinct CDR3 sequences, approximately 23% of them singletons. Sequencing used PBMCs or a T cell subset sorted from them (not recorded which). These receptors were collected from an adult woman who had mild COVID-19 (a few samples of this study predate the infection). Cell type and time point are not known. Both conserved end residues are part of each CDR3. D genes are given only for firm matches. A row's size may be missing; if present it is once, few, many or a size class.

V gene: TRBV3-1; J gene: TRBJ1-2; clone size: NA; D gene: NA; CDR3 DNA: TGTGCCAGCAGCCACGATCCCCTGGCCAACTATGGCTACACCTTC; CDR3 protein: CASSHDPLANYGYTF
V gene: TRBV28; J gene: TRBJ2-3; clone size: many; D gene: TRBD2; CDR3 DNA: TGTGCCAGCACCCTAGGGCTAGCGGGGACGGGGGCGCAGTATTTT; CDR3 protein: CASTLGLAGTGAQYF
V gene: TRBV3-1; J gene: TRBJ1-4; clone size: NA; D gene: NA; CDR3 DNA: TGTGCCAGCAGCCAACCTCGGACAGTTGCAACTAATGAAAAACTGTTTTTT; CDR3 protein: CASSQPRTVATNEKLFF
V gene: TRBV30; J gene: TRBJ2-1; clone size: once; D gene: TRBD2; CDR3 DNA: TGTGCCTGGAGTCGGGGGACTAGCGAGGGCGATGAGCAGTTCTTC; CDR3 protein: CAWSRGTSEGDEQFF
V gene: TRBV4-3; J gene: TRBJ2-7; clone size: few; D gene: NA; CDR3 DNA: TGCGCCAGCAGCCAATACCCGGCGTCCTACGAGCAGTACTTC; CDR3 protein: CASSQYPASYEQYF
V gene: TRBV3-1; J gene: TRBJ2-3; clone size: NA; D gene: TRBD2; CDR3 DNA: TGTGCCAGCGCCGACGGGACTAGCGGGAGCACAGATACGCAGTATTTT; CDR3 protein: CASADGTSGSTDTQYF
V gene: TRBV7-7; J gene: TRBJ2-1; clone size: NA; D gene: NA; CDR3 DNA: TGTGCTAGCAGCTTAGCTGGTCAGGGTCTCAATGAGCAGTTCTTC; CDR3 protein: CASSLAGQGLNEQFF
V gene: TRBV9; J gene: TRBJ1-2; clone size: NA; D gene: NA; CDR3 DNA: TGTGCCAGCAGCGTAGTCTTTAGACGAGGGTCTGGCTACACCTTC; CDR3 protein: CASSVVFRRGSGYTF
V gene: TRBV5-1; J gene: TRBJ2-1; clone size: few; D gene: TRBD2; CDR3 DNA: TGCGCCAGCAGCTTCGGACTAGCGGAAAGGAATGAGCAGTTCTTC; CDR3 protein: CASSFGLAERNEQFF
V gene: TRBV2; J gene: TRBJ2-1; clone size: few; D gene: TRBD2; CDR3 DNA: TGTGCACTAGCGGGACCATACAATGAGCAGTTCTTC; CDR3 protein: CALAGPYNEQFF
V gene: TRBV4-2; J gene: TRBJ2-5; clone size: NA; D gene: NA; CDR3 DNA: TGTGCCAGCAGCCAAGCCACCCAAGAGACCCAGTACTTC; CDR3 protein: CASSQATQETQYF
V gene: TRBV12-3/TRBV12-4; J gene: TRBJ2-5; clone size: few; D gene: TRBD1; CDR3 DNA: TGTGCCAGCAGCCGGGACAGTAGTCTCCAAGAGACCCAGTACTTC; CDR3 protein: CASSRDSSLQETQYF
V gene: TRBV7-3; J gene: TRBJ1-5; clone size: NA; D gene: NA; CDR3 DNA: TGTGCCAGCAGCTTATACCAGCCCCAGCATTTT; CDR3 protein: CASSLYQPQHF
V gene: TRBV6-5; J gene: TRBJ1-5; clone size: NA; D gene: NA; CDR3 DNA: TGTGCCAGCAGTCAGTTCAGGGTAGGGAATCAGCCCCAGCATTTT; CDR3 protein: CASSQFRVGNQPQHF
V gene: TRBV9; J gene: TRBJ2-6; clone size: NA; D gene: TRBD1; CDR3 DNA: TGTGCCAGCAGCTCCCGGGACAGGGATGCCAACGTCCTGACTTTC; CDR3 protein: CASSSRDRDANVLTF
V gene: TRBV3-1; J gene: TRBJ1-2; clone size: NA; D gene: NA; CDR3 DNA: TGTGCCAGCAGCCAAGTTGGGGGGCATAATGGCTACACCTTC; CDR3 protein: CASSQVGGHNGYTF
V gene: TRBV5-1; J gene: TRBJ2-3; clone size: NA; D gene: NA; CDR3 DNA: TGCGCCAGAAGCTCAACAGTAAGCACAGATACGCAGTATTTT; CDR3 protein: CARSSTVSTDTQYF
V gene: TRBV6-1; J gene: TRBJ1-5; clone size: NA; D gene: NA; CDR3 DNA: TGTGCCAGCAGCGTTACCAATCAGCCCCAGCATTTT; CDR3 protein: CASSVTNQPQHF
V gene: TRBV10-3; J gene: TRBJ2-5; clone size: few; D gene: TRBD1; CDR3 DNA: TGTGCCATCAGTGAGACAGGGGTGCTCCAAGAGACCCAGTACTTC; CDR3 protein: CAISETGVLQETQYF
V gene: TRBV6-5; J gene: TRBJ1-5; clone size: NA; D gene: NA; CDR3 DNA: TGTGCCACCTCGAGAGAGTCCTATAGCAATCAGCCCCAGCATTTT; CDR3 protein: CATSRESYSNQPQHF
V gene: TRBV3-1; J gene: TRBJ2-1; clone size: few; D gene: NA; CDR3 DNA: TGTGCCAGCAGGCTTGCCGCTAGCAACGAGCAGTTCTTC; CDR3 protein: CASRLAASNEQFF
V gene: TRBV18; J gene: TRBJ2-3; clone size: once; D gene: NA; CDR3 DNA: TGTGCCAGCTCACCACGATCCCAAACTAGCACAGATACGCAGTATTTT; CDR3 protein: CASSPRSQTSTDTQYF
V gene: TRBV11-3; J gene: TRBJ2-4; clone size: few; D gene: TRBD2; CDR3 DNA: TGTGCCAGCAGCCCCAGACCTTCCTGGGAGGGAAAAAACATTCAGTACTTC; CDR3 protein: CASSPRPSWEGKNIQYF
V gene: TRBV12-3/TRBV12-4; J gene: TRBJ2-3; clone size: NA; D gene: NA; CDR3 DNA: TGTGCCAGCAGATCGACAGTTACGCAGTATTTT; CDR3 protein: CASRSTVTQYF
V gene: TRBV11-3; J gene: TRBJ2-5; clone size: NA; D gene: TRBD2; CDR3 DNA: TGTGCCAGCAGCTTACGTAGCGGGAGGGCGGAGGAGACCCAGTACTTC; CDR3 protein: CASSLRSGRAEETQYF
V gene: TRBV7-9; J gene: TRBJ2-4; clone size: NA; D gene: TRBD2; CDR3 DNA: TGTGCCAGCAGCCCTGGACTAGCGGGAGTGGGGCGCGAAAACATTCAGTACTTC; CDR3 protein: CASSPGLAGVGRENIQYF